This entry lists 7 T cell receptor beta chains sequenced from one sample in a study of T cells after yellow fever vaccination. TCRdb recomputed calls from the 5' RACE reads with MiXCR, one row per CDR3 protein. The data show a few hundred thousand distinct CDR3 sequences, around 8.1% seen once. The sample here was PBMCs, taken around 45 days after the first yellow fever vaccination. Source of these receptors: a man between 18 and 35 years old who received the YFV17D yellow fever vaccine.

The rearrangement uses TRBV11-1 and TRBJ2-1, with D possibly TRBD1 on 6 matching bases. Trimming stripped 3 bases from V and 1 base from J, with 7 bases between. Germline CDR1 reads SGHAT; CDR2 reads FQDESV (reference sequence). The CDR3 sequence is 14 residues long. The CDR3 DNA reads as TGTGCCAGCAGCTTTGACAGGTCCTACAATGAGCAGTTCTTC. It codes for CASSFDRSYNEQFF.

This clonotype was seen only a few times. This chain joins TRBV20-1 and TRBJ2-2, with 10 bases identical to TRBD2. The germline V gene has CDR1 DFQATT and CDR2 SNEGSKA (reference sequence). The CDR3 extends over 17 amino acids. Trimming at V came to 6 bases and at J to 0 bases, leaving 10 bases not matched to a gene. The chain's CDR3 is CSAPSGAGGSNTGELFF. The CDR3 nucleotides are TGCAGTGCACCGAGCGGAGCGGGGGGGTCGAACACCGGGGAGCTGTTTTTT.

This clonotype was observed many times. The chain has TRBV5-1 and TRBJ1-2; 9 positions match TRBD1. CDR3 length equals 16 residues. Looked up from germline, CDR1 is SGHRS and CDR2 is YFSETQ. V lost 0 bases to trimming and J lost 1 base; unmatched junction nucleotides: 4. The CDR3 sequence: CASSLGWTGVNYGYTF. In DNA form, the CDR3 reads TGCGCCAGCAGCTTGGGCTGGACAGGGGTTAACTATGGCTACACCTTC.

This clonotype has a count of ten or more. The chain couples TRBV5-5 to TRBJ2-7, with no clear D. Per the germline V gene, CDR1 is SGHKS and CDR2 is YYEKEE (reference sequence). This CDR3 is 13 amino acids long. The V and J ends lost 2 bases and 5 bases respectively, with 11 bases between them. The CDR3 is CASSLLRTHEQYF. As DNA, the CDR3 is TGTGCCAGCAGCTTACTTAGAACCCACGAGCAGTACTTC. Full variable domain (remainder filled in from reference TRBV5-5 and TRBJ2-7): DAGVTQSPTHLIKTRGQQVTLRCSPISGHKSVSWYQQVLGQGPQFIFQYYEKEERGRGNFPDRFSARQFPNYSSELNVNALLLGDSALYLCASSLLRTHEQYFGPGTRLTVT.

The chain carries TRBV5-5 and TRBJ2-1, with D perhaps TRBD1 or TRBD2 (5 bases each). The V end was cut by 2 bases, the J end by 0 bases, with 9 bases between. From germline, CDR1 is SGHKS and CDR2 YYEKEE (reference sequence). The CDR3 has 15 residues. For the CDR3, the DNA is TGTGCCAGCAGCTTTTGGGGGAGCTCCTACAATGAGCAGTTCTTC. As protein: CASSFWGSSYNEQFF. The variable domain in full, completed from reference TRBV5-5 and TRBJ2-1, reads DAGVTQSPTHLIKTRGQQVTLRCSPISGHKSVSWYQQVLGQGPQFIFQYYEKEERGRGNFPDRFSARQFPNYSSELNVNALLLGDSALYLCASSFWGSSYNEQFFGPGTRLTVL.

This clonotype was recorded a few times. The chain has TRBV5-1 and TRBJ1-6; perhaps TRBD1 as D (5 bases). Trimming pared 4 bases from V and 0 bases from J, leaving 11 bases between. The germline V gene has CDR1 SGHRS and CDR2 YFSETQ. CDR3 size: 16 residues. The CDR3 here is CASSRGGSSYNSPLHF. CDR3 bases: TGCGCCAGCAGCCGGGGGGGGAGCTCCTATAATTCACCCCTCCACTTT.

The CDR3 DNA sequence: TGTGCCAGCACCCCCGGTCGAAACTACGAGCAGTACTTC. Residues: CASTPGRNYEQYF. The chain recombines TRBV7-2 with TRBJ2-7; the D is unclear. Deletions cut 7 bases from V and 3 bases from J, with 13 bases between. Germline-derived CDR1 and CDR2 are SGHTA and FQGNSA. The CDR3 totals 13 residues.